Presented here are 24 T cell receptor beta chains from one specimen sequenced in a study of OX40 agonist ivuxolimab in advanced cancers. Clones were read by immunoSEQ multiplex PCR, and TCRdb kept only the in-frame ones, dropping some. The profile covers 50,000 to 65,000 clones, with 70% to 90% appearing a single time and 18% taken by the ten largest. The sample here was CD4+ or CD8+ T cells sorted from blood, taken in a trial of the OX40 agonist ivuxolimab. The receptors were gathered from an adult with an advanced solid tumor such as melanoma, head and neck, liver or kidney cancer.

V usage is TRBV5-6 and J usage is TRBJ1-2; 8 nucleotides line up with TRBD1. CDR3 size: 14 residues. Per germline, CDR1 SGHDT and CDR2 YYEEEE. The trim removed 1 base at V and 7 bases at J, leaving 6 bases unmatched. The CDR3 sequence is CASSLNQGAFGYTF. The CDR3, as DNA: TGTGCCAGCAGCTTGAACCAGGGGGCGTTTGGCTACACCTTC. The whole variable domain, remainder taken from reference TRBV5-6 and TRBJ1-2, is DAGVTQSPTHLIKTRGQQVTLRCSPKSGHDTVSWYQQALGQGPQFIFQYYEEEERQRGNFPDRFSGHQFPNYSSELNVNALLLGDSALYLCASSLNQGAFGYTFGSGTRLTVV.

The chain joins TRBV7-2 to TRBJ1-2; a possible D gene is TRBD1 (5 bases). The CDR3 runs 14 residues. CDR1 SGHTA and CDR2 FQGNSA come from the germline V gene. Trimming shortened V by 5 bases and J by 8 bases, and 18 bases separated the two germline ends. The CDR3 region is CASSSPPGTSGYTF. As DNA, the CDR3 is TGTGCCAGCAGCAGCCCCCCCGGGACGTCCGGCTACACCTTC.

V usage is TRBV19 and J usage is TRBJ2-3; D assignment may be TRBD1 or TRBD2 (5 bases each). Germline-derived CDR1 and CDR2 are LNHDA and SQIVND (reference sequence). The CDR3 contains 13 residues. Deletions cut 8 bases from V and 2 bases from J, with 11 bases between. The CDR3 region is CASGMGTTDTQYF. In nucleotides, the CDR3 is TGTGCCAGTGGGATGGGGACCACAGATACGCAGTATTTT. The whole variable domain, filled in from reference TRBV19 and TRBJ2-3, reads DGGITQSPKYLFRKEGQNVTLSCEQNLNHDAMYWYRQDPGQGLRLIYYSQIVNDFQKGDIAEGYSVSREKKESFPLTVTSAQKNPTAFYLCASGMGTTDTQYFGPGTRLTVL.

This chain connects TRBV7-9 to TRBJ2-3; D might be TRBD2 (6 bases). Trimming pared 2 bases from V and 1 base from J, leaving 10 bases between. CDR1 SEHNR and CDR2 FQNEAQ come from the germline V gene (reference sequence). The CDR3 totals 15 residues. The CDR3 sequence is CASSLPGVGTDTQYF. The CDR3 region has the DNA TGTGCCAGCAGCTTACCGGGAGTCGGCACAGATACGCAGTATTTT.

Remarks on this clone: Sequence at one end of the junction differs from germline and may be a read error. The rearrangement joins TRBV7-3 to TRBJ2-2, with TRBD1 as a possible D gene (6 bases). Germline values: CDR1 SGHTA, CDR2 FQGTGA. The CDR3 has 11 residues. The CDR3 spells CASLCLGGAVF. DNA of the CDR3: TGTGCCAGCCTTTGTTTAGGGGGAGCTGTTTTT.

This clone was seen more than once but under ten times. Different DNA sequences within this sample yield the same CDR3. V usage is TRBV27 and J usage is TRBJ2-1; D call uncertain. The CDR3 has 13 residues. CDR1 is MNHEY and CDR2 is SMNVEV in the germline V gene (reference sequence). V was trimmed by 2 bases and J by 2 bases, leaving 4 bases between them. CDR3 DNA sequence: TGTGCCAGCAGTTTAGGGACCTACAATGAGCAGTTCTTC. Encoded protein: CASSLGTYNEQFF.

The chain couples TRBV19 to TRBJ2-3; tentative D call: TRBD2 (6 bases). Germline V gene sequence: CDR1 LNHDA, CDR2 SQIVND (reference sequence). Deletions cut 5 bases from V and 4 bases from J, with 16 bases between. The length of the CDR3 is 15 residues. The CDR3 DNA is TGTGCCAGTAGTTTCGGAGGGAGAAGTGCAGATACGCAGTATTTT. Translated, it gives CASSFGGRSADTQYF.

This chain joins TRBV30 and TRBJ2-1, with unresolved D. Germline V gene lookup returns CDR1 GTSNPN and CDR2 SVGIG (reference sequence). V gave up 1 base and J gave up 2 bases, with 6 bases separating them. The CDR3 extends over 13 amino acids. The CDR3 here is CAWSGVAYNEQFF. In DNA form, the CDR3 reads TGTGCCTGGAGTGGCGTCGCCTACAATGAGCAGTTCTTC. The whole variable domain, filled in from reference TRBV30 and TRBJ2-1, reads SQTIHQWPATLVQPVGSPLSLECTVEGTSNPNLYWYRQAAGRGLQLLFYSVGIGQISSEVPQNLSASRPQDRQFILSSKKLLLSDSGFYLCAWSGVAYNEQFFGPGTRLTVL.

The sample holds one count of this clone. The genes are TRBV4-3 and TRBJ2-2, with 9 bases identical to TRBD1. V lost 1 base to trimming and J lost 5 bases; unmatched junction nucleotides: 5. Per the germline V gene, CDR1 is LGHNA and CDR2 is YSLEER. CDR3 length equals 16 residues. DNA of the CDR3: TGCGCCAGCAGCCAAGGACGGACAGGGGTTACCGGGGAGCTGTTTTTT. Amino acids: CASSQGRTGVTGELFF.

The chain employs TRBV28 and TRBJ2-1; 9 bases fit TRBD2. V lost 5 bases, J lost 8 bases, and 13 bases stayed unmatched. The CDR3 is 16 residues long. Germline V gene lookup returns CDR1 MDHEN and CDR2 SYDVKM. The CDR3 DNA reads as TGTGCCAGCAGTCCCCCTTGGCGGGAGGGCCTTGATGAGCAGTTCTTC. Protein product: CASSPPWREGLDEQFF.

This sequence joins TRBV9 and TRBJ2-1, with TRBD2 identical over 10 bases. The CDR3 is 15 amino acids. Germline trimming cut 0 bases from V and 5 bases from J; bases unmatched to any gene: 2. Germline V gene sequence: CDR1 SGDLS, CDR2 YYNGEE. CDR3 in amino acids: CASSVGTSGNNEQFF. CDR3 in DNA: TGTGCCAGCAGCGTAGGAACTAGCGGGAACAATGAGCAGTTCTTC.

J is TRBJ2-7 and V is TRBV13, with D unclear. Trimming pared 2 bases from V and 1 base from J, leaving 0 bases between. The CDR3 covers 11 residues. From germline, CDR1 is PRHDT and CDR2 FYEKMQ (reference sequence). CDR3 sequence: CASSLSYEQYF. In DNA form, the CDR3 reads TGTGCCAGCAGCTTATCCTACGAGCAGTACTTC.

This clone has more than one count but fewer than ten. V and J are TRBV11-3 and TRBJ1-2; possibly TRBD1 for D (6 bases). The germline V gene encodes CDR1 SGHNT and CDR2 YENEEA. Trimming took 5 bases from V and 4 from J, leaving 14 bases between them. The CDR3 runs 14 residues. CDR3 coding DNA: TGTGCCAGCAGCCCATACGAAGGGGGCTATGGCTACACCTTC. This translates into CASSPYEGGYGYTF.

The V gene is TRBV27, the J gene TRBJ2-5; TRBD2 might be the D (5 bases). CDR3 length: 17 amino acids. The ends were cut back, 5 bases at V and 5 bases at J, with 24 bases in the middle. Germline V gene lookup returns CDR1 MNHEY and CDR2 SMNVEV (reference sequence). CDR3 in DNA: TGTGCCAGCAGTGAACCTCCGGGAACACCGGGGAAGGAGACCCAGTACTTC. It specifies CASSEPPGTPGKETQYF.

This clone was counted only a few times. The chain has TRBV4-3 and TRBJ2-1; TRBD2 agrees at 7 bases. V shed 4 bases, J shed 0 bases, and the junction held 3 bases outside the gene matches. Germline CDR1 and CDR2: LGHNA and YSLEER. The CDR3 contains 15 residues. For the CDR3, the DNA is TGCGCCAGCAGCCCCTGGGAGGGCTCCTACAATGAGCAGTTCTTC. This translates into CASSPWEGSYNEQFF.

In DNA, the CDR3 is TGTGCCAGCAGCGTAGGGACAGGGGGCTACACCTTC. Translating gives CASSVGTGGYTF. The rearrangement joins TRBV9 to TRBJ1-2; 8 nucleotides align to TRBD1. J gave up 8 bases and V 0 bases, and 0 bases lay outside the gene matches. CDR3 size: 12 residues. Per the germline V gene, CDR1 is SGDLS and CDR2 is YYNGEE.

V and J are TRBV6-5 and TRBJ1-2, with 8 bases that match TRBD1. The CDR3 length is 13 residues. The ends lost 6 bases at V and 4 bases at J; junction bases unmatched: 4. The germline CDR1 and CDR2 sequences are MNHEY and SVGAGI. In nucleotides, the CDR3 is TGTGCCAGCAGCGACAGGGGATTCTATGGCTACACCTTC. Its translation: CASSDRGFYGYTF.

This clone is a singleton in its sample. DNA of the CDR3: TGTGCCAGCAGTGAAAAATTTTCGTTTAGGGTCGCTAGCGATGAGCAGTTCTTC. Residues: CASSEKFSFRVASDEQFF. The V and J genes are TRBV25-1 and TRBJ2-1, with TRBD2 as a possible D gene (6 bases). CDR3 length equals 18 residues. Trimming removed 2 bases from V and 8 bases from J, with 25 bases in between. The germline V gene encodes CDR1 MGHDK and CDR2 SYGVNS. Full variable domain (rest looked up from reference TRBV25-1 and TRBJ2-1): EADIYQTPRYLVIGTGKKITLECSQTMGHDKMYWYQQDPGMELHLIHYSYGVNSTEKGDLSSESTVSRIRTEHFPLTLESARPSHTSQYLCASSEKFSFRVASDEQFFGPGTRLTVL.

The chain joins TRBV7-9 to TRBJ2-5, with D perhaps TRBD1 (6 bases). Trimming pared 4 bases from V and 9 bases from J, leaving 12 bases between. The CDR3 totals 12 residues. The germline gives CDR1 SEHNR, CDR2 FQNEAQ (reference sequence). DNA of the CDR3: TGTGCCAGCAGCTCGCCACAGGGACCCCAGTACTTC. The encoded protein is CASSSPQGPQYF.

This clone was observed a handful of times. V gene TRBV4-1 combines with J gene TRBJ1-2; 7 bases are a match to TRBD1. The CDR3 has 13 amino acids. The germline gives CDR1 MGHRA, CDR2 YSYEKL. V shed 8 bases, J shed 2 bases, and the junction held 5 bases outside the gene matches. The CDR3 DNA reads TGCGCCAGCTCGGACAGGTTAAACTATGGCTACACCTTC. Residues: CASSDRLNYGYTF.

The chain couples TRBV5-1 to TRBJ1-4, with TRBD1 as a possible D gene (5 bases). Germline V gene lookup returns CDR1 SGHRS and CDR2 YFSETQ. Trimming stripped 4 bases from V and 0 bases from J, with 19 bases between. The CDR3 runs to 18 residues. The CDR3 loop reads CASSLSQGMGATNEKLFF. The CDR3 nucleotides read TGCGCCAGCAGCCTCTCCCAGGGCATGGGGGCAACTAATGAAAAACTGTTTTTT.

This clone has a handful of counts. This rearrangement joins TRBV4-1 to TRBJ2-5, with TRBD2 identical over 10 bases. The ends lost 2 bases at V and 2 bases at J; junction bases unmatched: 2. This CDR3 contains 15 residues. Germline lookup yields CDR1 MGHRA and CDR2 YSYEKL. The CDR3 DNA reads as TGCGCCAGCAGCCAACTAGCGGGAGAACAAGAGACCCAGTACTTC. The encoded protein is CASSQLAGEQETQYF.

The rearrangement links TRBV7-8 to TRBJ2-2; a possible D gene is TRBD2 (5 bases). Trimming shortened V by 5 bases and J by 1 base, and 17 bases separated the two germline ends. The CDR3 has 17 amino acids. Looked up from germline, CDR1 is SGHVS and CDR2 is FQNEAQ. CDR3 residues: CASSPIQSGLNTGELFF. DNA for the CDR3: TGTGCCAGCAGCCCGATTCAATCTGGACTGAACACCGGGGAGCTGTTTTTT.

V is TRBV27 and J is TRBJ2-1, with 12 bases that match TRBD2. CDR1 and CDR2 from the germline V gene are MNHEY and SMNVEV (reference sequence). The CDR3 loop spans 16 amino acids. J was trimmed by 7 bases and V by 2 bases; bases with no gene match: 6. The CDR3 region has the DNA TGTGCCAGCAGTTTAACGACTAGCGGGAGCGGAAATGAGCAGTTCTTC. Protein sequence: CASSLTTSGSGNEQFF.